The 30 T cell receptor beta chains reported below all come from one sample, sequenced in a study of T-cell memory formation after mild COVID-19. TCRdb re-analysed the 5' RACE reads in MiXCR, keeping a single row per CDR3 protein. This sample has about 430,000 distinct CDR3 sequences, with roughly 17% found just once. Sequencing input: PBMCs or a T cell subset sorted from them (not recorded which). The receptor set was obtained from a man in his late teens or twenties who had mild COVID-19 (a few samples of this study predate the infection). Cell type and time point are not known.

The table lists this clonotype with a few counts. The V gene is TRBV2, the J gene TRBJ1-5; D is possibly TRBD1 (5 bases). The ends were cut back, 5 bases at V and 11 bases at J, with 19 bases in the middle. This CDR3 spans 14 amino acids. From germline, CDR1 is SNHLY and CDR2 FYNNEI. The CDR3 sequence is CASSFGSDIGAQHF. The CDR3 bases are TGTGCCAGCAGTTTTGGGTCTGATATAGGGGCCCAGCATTTT. Supplemented by reference TRBV2 and TRBJ1-5, the full variable domain reads EPEVTQTPSHQVTQMGQEVILRCVPISNHLYFYWYRQILGQKVEFLVSFYNNEISEKSEIFDDQFSVERPDGSNFTLKIRSTKLEDSAMYFCASSFGSDIGAQHFGDGTRLSIL.

This chain links TRBV18 with TRBJ2-7, with D possibly being TRBD1 or TRBD2 (6 bases each). V was clipped by 3 bases and J by 6 bases, with 18 bases between them. CDR1 is KGHSH and CDR2 is LQKENI in the germline V gene. The CDR3 is 15 residues long. CDR3 amino acids: CASSPSSGALGEQYV. The CDR3 DNA reads TGTGCCAGCTCACCTTCATCGGGGGCGTTAGGCGAGCAGTACGTC.

This clonotype was detected only a few times. The chain carries TRBV3-1 and TRBJ2-3; a possible D gene is TRBD2 (5 bases). Germline V lookup: CDR1 LGHDT, CDR2 YNNKEL (reference sequence). Trimming took off 2 bases at V and 5 bases at J, with 8 bases between the two ends. CDR3 length: 13 residues. CDR3 sequence (DNA): TGTGCCAGCAGCCAACAAGGACTAGATACGCAGTATTTT. Amino acid sequence: CASSQQGLDTQYF.

The genes are TRBV7-8 and TRBJ1-2, with 12 bases identical to TRBD1. V gave up 4 bases and J gave up 3 bases; unmatched junction bases: 9. The CDR3 extends over 17 amino acids. The germline V gene has CDR1 SGHVS and CDR2 FQNEAQ. CDR3 bases: TGTGCCAGCAGCTCACGACCCGGGACAGGGGGCGACTATGGCTACACCTTC. Translated: CASSSRPGTGGDYGYTF.

Concerning this clonotype itself: It is likely a read error, because the conserved phenylalanine at the end of the CDR3 is missing. The chain joins TRBV10-3 to TRBJ2-5; 10 bases match TRBD2. V lost 10 bases and J lost 2; bases outside the gene matches: 4. The CDR3 consists of 13 residues. CDR1 and CDR2 from the germline V gene are ENHRY and SYGVKD. Here the CDR3 reads CATRTSGQETQYL. CDR3 sequence (DNA): TGTGCCACCCGGACTAGCGGACAAGAGACCCAGTACTTA.

This clonotype was detected only a few times. The rearrangement joins TRBV11-2 to TRBJ1-2; TRBD1 is a possible D gene (6 bases). V was shortened by 8 bases and J by 4 bases, with 11 bases between the two germline ends. The CDR3 is 12 amino acids. Germline V gene lookup returns CDR1 SGHAT and CDR2 FQNNGV. In DNA form, the CDR3 reads TGTGCCAGCGAACAGGGCGCCTATGGCTACACCTTC. Protein sequence: CASEQGAYGYTF.

This clonotype was detected only once. The chain is built from TRBV7-3 and TRBJ2-2; the D is unclear. CDR3 length: 15 residues. V was clipped by 1 base and J by 5 bases, with 11 bases between them. Per the germline V gene, CDR1 is SGHTA and CDR2 is FQGTGA. In DNA form, the CDR3 reads TGTGCCAGCAGCTTAATGGCAGAGTCTACCGGGGAGCTGTTTTTT. Protein product: CASSLMAESTGELFF. Drawing the rest from reference TRBV7-3 and TRBJ2-2, the complete variable domain is GAGVSQTPSNKVTEKGKYVELRCDPISGHTALYWYRQSLGQGPEFLIYFQGTGAADDSGLPNDRFFAVRPEGSVSTLKIQRTERGDSAVYLCASSLMAESTGELFFGEGSRLTVL.

This chain uses TRBV6-2 or TRBV6-3 with TRBJ2-3; D gene unclear. Germline V gene sequence: CDR1 MNHEY, CDR2 SVGEGT. The CDR3 runs 14 residues. Trimming took 6 bases from V and 4 from J, leaving 14 bases between them. CDR3 residues: CASSPWSGSDTQYF. DNA of the CDR3: TGTGCCAGCAGCCCCTGGAGTGGCTCAGATACGCAGTATTTT.

As regards this clonotype: One end of the junction does not line up with germline, which may come from a read error. The V call is TRBV9, the J call TRBJ2-3; 8 bases are a match to TRBD1. The CDR3 covers 14 residues. The germline CDR1 and CDR2 sequences are SGDLS and YYNGEE. The CDR3 DNA sequence: TGTGCCAGCAGCGGGACAGGGAACACAGATCCGCAGTATTTT. It encodes CASSGTGNTDPQYF.

This clonotype came up a few times. This rearrangement joins TRBV4-1 to TRBJ1-5; no clear D gene. Between the trimmed V and J ends, which lost 1 base and 2 bases, there was a span of 15 bases. Looked up from germline, CDR1 is MGHRA and CDR2 is YSYEKL. CDR3 length equals 17 residues. The DNA for the CDR3 is TGCGCCAGCAGCCAAGGTTCGCGACTTTTGGGCAATCAGCCCCAGCATTTT. This translates into CASSQGSRLLGNQPQHF.

The CDR3 DNA reads TGTGCCAGCAGCTTAGGGAGTCTAGCGGGGATCAATGAGCAGTTCTTC. Its translation is CASSLGSLAGINEQFF. This chain links TRBV11-2 with TRBJ2-1, with 9 positions matching TRBD2. The ends lost 1 base at V and 6 bases at J; junction bases unmatched: 7. Germline-derived CDR1 and CDR2 are SGHAT and FQNNGV. The CDR3 spans 16 residues.

This clonotype was seen at least ten times. The chain combines TRBV5-1 with TRBJ2-7, with 8 bases lining up with TRBD1. This CDR3 is 13 amino acids long. After removal of 5 bases from V and 3 bases from J, the junction contained 4 bases not matched to a gene. CDR1 is SGHRS, CDR2 YFSETQ, per germline. The CDR3 DNA sequence: TGCGCCAGCAGTCACGGACAGGGCTACGAGCAGTACTTC. This translates into CASSHGQGYEQYF.

This clonotype was seen a few times. The V and J genes are TRBV5-8 and TRBJ2-3; 7 nucleotides agree with TRBD1. Germline V gives CDR1 SGHTS, CDR2 YDEGEE. The trim removed 4 bases at V and 0 bases at J, leaving 5 bases unmatched. The CDR3 has 15 residues. DNA of the CDR3: TGTGCCAGCAGCGTACAGGGGTTTAGCACAGATACGCAGTATTTT. As protein: CASSVQGFSTDTQYF.

Concerning this clonotype: One junction end does not reproduce the germline sequence, and a read error may be involved. The chain combines TRBV12-3 or TRBV12-4 with TRBJ1-5; D call uncertain. CDR3 length equals 14 residues. The DNA of the CDR3 is TGTGCCAGCAGTTTAGCCGGGGTTGCTAAGCCACAGCATTTT. Its translation is CASSLAGVAKPQHF.

The sample holds a few counts of this clonotype. The chain couples TRBV12-3 or TRBV12-4 to TRBJ2-5; 9 bases are shared with TRBD2. V gave up 5 bases and J gave up 1 base; unmatched junction bases: 11. This CDR3 spans 17 amino acids. CDR3 nucleotides: TGTGCCAGCAGTCCCCCCGGGGGGCGGGGGGGCCAAGAGACCCAGTACTTC. As protein: CASSPPGGRGGQETQYF.

This chain links TRBV2 with TRBJ2-6; weak D call: TRBD1 (6 bases). From germline, CDR1 is SNHLY and CDR2 FYNNEI. V was shortened by 8 bases and J by 4 bases, with 15 bases between the two germline ends. CDR3 length: 15 residues. For the CDR3, the DNA is TGTGCCAGCTCCCGCAGGGGTTCCGGGGCCAACGTCCTGACTTTC. Translated: CASSRRGSGANVLTF.

V usage is TRBV4-2 and J usage is TRBJ1-1; possibly TRBD1 for D (6 bases). Trimming stripped 2 bases from V and 6 bases from J, with 22 bases between. This CDR3 has 17 amino acids. Germline CDR1 and CDR2: LGHNA and YNFKEQ. CDR3 residues: CASSQTSRGGMRAEAFF. CDR3 nucleotide sequence: TGTGCCAGCAGCCAAACCTCGAGGGGGGGGATGAGGGCTGAAGCTTTCTTT.

This clonotype has only a few counts. The genes are TRBV25-1 and TRBJ2-1; unclear D gene. This CDR3 region has 13 residues. The V end was cut by 8 bases, the J end by 3 bases, with 11 bases between. CDR1 is MGHDK, CDR2 SYGVNS, per germline. CDR3 amino acids: CASGQRLYNEQFF. For the CDR3, the DNA is TGTGCCAGCGGCCAGCGTCTCTACAATGAGCAGTTCTTC.

This clonotype was counted many times. The genes are TRBV3-1 and TRBJ2-7; 8 bases map to TRBD2. Germline V gene lookup returns CDR1 LGHDT and CDR2 YNNKEL (reference sequence). V shed 5 bases, J shed 2 bases, and the junction held 8 bases outside the gene matches. The CDR3 length is 15 residues. The CDR3 DNA sequence: TGTGCCAGCAGCTTAATGCCGGGACTAGCCTACGAGCAGTACTTC. Residues: CASSLMPGLAYEQYF.

The rearrangement joins TRBV30 to TRBJ2-7; either TRBD1 or TRBD2 may supply D (5 bases each). CDR3 length: 11 residues. Trimming took 5 bases from V and 0 from J, leaving 5 bases between them. Germline V gene data show CDR1 as GTSNPN and CDR2 as SVGIG (reference sequence). The CDR3 sequence is CAWGTSYEQYF. CDR3 coding DNA: TGTGCCTGGGGGACCTCCTACGAGCAGTACTTC.

There are a few counts of this clonotype. The CDR3 here is CASSLTAGNTIYF. The CDR3 DNA reads as TGTGCCAGCAGCTTAACCGCTGGAAACACCATATATTTT. The V gene is TRBV7-3, the J gene TRBJ1-3, with unresolved D. V was pared by 0 bases and J by 2 bases, with 2 bases between. Germline CDR1 is SGHTA and CDR2 is FQGTGA. CDR3 size: 13 residues.

The table lists this clonotype with a few counts. The chain has TRBV18 and TRBJ2-7; 7 positions agree with TRBD2. The CDR3 spans 13 residues. Germline V CDR1 and CDR2: KGHSH, LQKENI. The V segment lost 9 bases and the J segment 4 bases; nucleotides outside the gene matches: 9. The CDR3 DNA is TGTGCCAGTTCTACCGGGACTACATACGAGCAGTACTTC. Its protein product is CASSTGTTYEQYF. The variable domain in full, with the rest retrieved from reference TRBV18 and TRBJ2-7, is NAGVMQNPRHLVRRRGQEARLRCSPMKGHSHVYWYRQLPEEGLKFMVYLQKENIIDESGMPKERFSAEFPKEGPSILRIQQVVRGDSAAYFCASSTGTTYEQYFGPGTRLTVT.

This clonotype was seen more than once but under ten times. The rearrangement uses TRBV25-1 and TRBJ2-5, with 8 bases identical to TRBD1. With V trimmed by 3 bases and J by 1 base, 4 bases remained unmatched. Germline CDR1 reads MGHDK; CDR2 reads SYGVNS. The CDR3 contains 15 residues. The chain's CDR3 is CASSDSQGAQETQYF. DNA for the CDR3: TGTGCCAGCAGTGATTCTCAGGGGGCCCAAGAGACCCAGTACTTC.

This chain joins TRBV7-9 and TRBJ2-3; TRBD2 might be the D (5 bases). This CDR3 contains 14 residues. The germline gives CDR1 SEHNR, CDR2 FQNEAQ (reference sequence). Trimming cost V 1 base and J 6 bases, with 11 bases left between them. CDR3 nucleotides: TGTGCCAGCAGCTTAGAGGCTAGCTGGGATACGCAGTATTTT. Its protein product is CASSLEASWDTQYF.

V and J are TRBV27 and TRBJ1-1, with D hard to call. The CDR3 consists of 13 residues. Trimming took off 5 bases at V and 1 base at J, with 8 bases between the two ends. Germline lookup yields CDR1 MNHEY and CDR2 SMNVEV (reference sequence). For the CDR3, the DNA is TGTGCCAGCAGTAGCCACAGGAACACTGAAGCTTTCTTT. Translation gives CASSSHRNTEAFF.

The table lists this clonotype with a few counts. This chain uses TRBV7-6 with TRBJ2-7, with D tentatively TRBD1 (5 bases). This CDR3 is 14 amino acids long. V shed 5 bases and J shed 4 bases, with 15 bases lying between them. CDR1 is SGHVS and CDR2 is FNYEAQ in the germline V gene. The CDR3 protein is CASSPDQGGYEQYF. The DNA of the CDR3 is TGTGCCAGCAGCCCGGACCAGGGTGGTTACGAGCAGTACTTC.

This clonotype turned up a few times. The V gene is TRBV10-3, the J gene TRBJ1-3, with a weak D call TRBD1 (6 bases). Deletions cut 6 bases from V and 0 bases from J, with 27 bases between. CDR3 length equals 20 residues. Germline loops: CDR1 ENHRY, CDR2 SYGVKD. CDR3 loop: CAISVSQGLGDGSSGNTIYF. The CDR3 coding sequence is TGTGCCATCAGCGTGTCCCAGGGGTTGGGAGATGGGAGCTCTGGAAACACCATATATTTT.

This clonotype appeared a few times. This chain joins TRBV12-3 or TRBV12-4 and TRBJ1-5; D gene ambiguous. There are 15 residues in the CDR3. Trimming shortened V by 2 bases and J by 0 bases, and 8 bases separated the two germline ends. The CDR3 DNA sequence: TGTGCCAGCAGTTTAACATTGAATAGCAATCAGCCCCAGCATTTT. This codes for CASSLTLNSNQPQHF.

This clonotype was found a few times. The chain couples TRBV25-1 to TRBJ2-7; D unresolved. The CDR3 has 13 amino acids. Germline V gene data show CDR1 as MGHDK and CDR2 as SYGVNS. V was clipped by 2 bases and J by 4 bases, with 9 bases between them. CDR3 nucleotides: TGTGCCAGCAGTGAAGTGGGAAGATACGAGCAGTACTTC. Its translation is CASSEVGRYEQYF.

This clonotype turned up a few times. This sequence joins TRBV7-3 and TRBJ2-1; 15 bases are shared with TRBD2. In germline, CDR1 is SGHTA, CDR2 FQGTGA. The junction had 3 bases not matched to a gene; V was cut back by 5 bases and J by 7 bases. The CDR3 contains 15 residues. This CDR3 reads CASSRTSGGVNEQFF. CDR3 coding DNA: TGTGCCAGCAGCCGGACTAGCGGGGGGGTGAATGAGCAGTTCTTC. The whole variable domain, filled in from reference TRBV7-3 and TRBJ2-1, reads GAGVSQTPSNKVTEKGKYVELRCDPISGHTALYWYRQSLGQGPEFLIYFQGTGAADDSGLPNDRFFAVRPEGSVSTLKIQRTERGDSAVYLCASSRTSGGVNEQFFGPGTRLTVL.